This T cell receptor (beta chain) emerged from a study of siplizumab effects on memory and regulatory T cells. The CDR3 runs 15 residues. Germline lookup yields CDR1 MNHNS and CDR2 SASEGT. V lost 0 bases and J 0 bases, leaving 8 bases between the germline ends. Profiled with immunoSEQ multiplex PCR; TCRdb holds only in-frame clones, not every one. The table records about 52,000 clones, about 97% of them present only once. The TCR was taken from a human donor in good health. The sequencing input was naive CD4+ T cells sorted from blood. The V call is TRBV6-1, the J call TRBJ1-1, with D uncertain. Here the CDR3 DNA reads TGTGCCAGCAGTGAAGCGCCTAGGATGAACACTGAAGCTTTCTTT. It specifies CASSEAPRMNTEAFF.